The clone carrying this TCR beta chain has only a few counts. This entry belongs to a study of early T cells in non-severe SARS-CoV-2 infection. Study in general: Whole-blood bulk RNA, unsorted, was sequenced, and chains were unpaired.

This CDR3 is 15 amino acids long. V was pared by 5 bases and J by 9 bases, with 20 bases between. Germline CDR1 and CDR2: KGHSH and LQKENI. Molecules of cDNA were individually given unique molecular identifiers that were attached to them. Each CDR3 protein gets one entry after TCRdb re-called the 5' RACE reads with MiXCR. The sample records 45,000 to 60,000 distinct CDR3 sequences, around 9.3% being singletons. The sequence was obtained from an adult who was a healthcare worker with PCR-confirmed SARS-CoV-2 infection or an uninfected control (not recorded which). V and J are TRBV18 and TRBJ1-3; D possibly corresponds to TRBD1 (6 bases). The sequencing input was whole blood. The CDR3 DNA is TGTGCCAGCTCATCCGTGGCAGGGGACGCGGCCACCATATATTTT. It encodes CASSSVAGDAATIYF.